Listed here is a single TCR beta chain. Its target is not known. The junction departs from germline at one end; a sequencing error may be responsible. The data were taken from a study of beta chain features in type 1 diabetes. Study-wide background: The examined sorted cells totaled 107,917,701 across samples. General observations from the study: Across all four CD4+ subsets, people with type 1 diabetes showed modestly shorter TCRB CDR3s. Highly expressing activated T cells could be over-counted with a cDNA template.

Sorting based on CD45RO/CCR7/CD25/CD127/CD95/CD27 separated CD4+ naive, central memory, regulatory and stem cell-like memory cells. Each population that was sorted was more than 95% pure. The CDR3 consists of 13 residues. Germline CDR1 reads MDHEN; CDR2 reads SYDVKM. Of the isolated RNA, all was reverse transcribed, and so the sequenced material was expressed TCRB transcripts. The data were produced by immunoSEQ multiplex PCR, yet TCRdb's version contains in-frame clones alone and is incomplete. The sample holds fewer than 350,000 clones, 15% seen once. The receptor comes from a man in his late teens or twenties with type 1 diabetes. The specimen sequenced was naive CD4+ T cells from blood. The J gene is TRBJ2-3, the V gene TRBV28; D is uncertain. CDR3 sequence: CASSSTPTYTQYF. For the CDR3, the DNA is TGTGCCAGCAGTTCGACACCCACATATACGCAGTATTTT.